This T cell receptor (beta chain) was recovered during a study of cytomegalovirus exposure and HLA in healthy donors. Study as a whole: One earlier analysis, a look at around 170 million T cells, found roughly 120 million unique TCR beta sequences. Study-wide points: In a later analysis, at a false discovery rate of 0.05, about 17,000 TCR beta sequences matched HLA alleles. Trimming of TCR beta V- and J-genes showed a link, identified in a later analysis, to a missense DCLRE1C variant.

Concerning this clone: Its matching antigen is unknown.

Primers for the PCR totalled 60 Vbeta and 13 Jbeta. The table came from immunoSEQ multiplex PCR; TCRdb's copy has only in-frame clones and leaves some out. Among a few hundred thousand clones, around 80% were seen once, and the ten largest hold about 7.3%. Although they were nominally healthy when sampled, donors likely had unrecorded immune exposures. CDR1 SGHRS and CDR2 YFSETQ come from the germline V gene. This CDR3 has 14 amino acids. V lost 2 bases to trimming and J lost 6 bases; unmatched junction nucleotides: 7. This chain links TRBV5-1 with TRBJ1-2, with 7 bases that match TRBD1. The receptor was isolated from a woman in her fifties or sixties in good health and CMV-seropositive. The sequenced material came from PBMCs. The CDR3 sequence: CASSFLGGGDGYTF. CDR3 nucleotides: TGCGCCAGCAGCTTCCTAGGGGGCGGGGATGGCTACACCTTC.